A selection of T cell receptor beta chains follows, all from one sample in a study of blood T cell repertoires in COVID-19. Sequenced by immunoSEQ multiplex PCR; TCRdb stores in-frame clones only, minus some. The sample includes around 170,000 clones, 88% of them seen just once. Sequenced input: peripheral blood. All receptors derive from a man in his fifties or sixties with acute or convalescent COVID-19. The CDR3 runs from the conserved cysteine through the conserved F or W. D genes are given only for firm matches. Not all rows give a size; the values are once, few, many and, for expanded clones, a class.

v_call	j_call	d_call	clone_size	cdr3_nt	cdr3_aa
TRBV6-5	TRBJ2-5	.	once	TGTGCCAGCAGTACCGACAGCCTGTCGACCCAGTACTTC	CASSTDSLSTQYF
TRBV30	TRBJ2-2	TRBD2	.	TGTGCCTGGAGTCTTGGCGGGGGGGCGGACACCGGGGAGCTGTTTTTT	CAWSLGGGADTGELFF
TRBV29-1	TRBJ2-6	TRBD1	.	TGCAGCGGACAGGGGGATGGGGCCAACGTCCTGACTTTC	CSGQGDGANVLTF
TRBV24-1	TRBJ1-1	.	once	TGTGCCCCAGGGGCGGGCCACTGGAACACTGAAGCTTTCTTT	CAPGAGHWNTEAFF
TRBV29-1	TRBJ2-5	TRBD2	.	TGCAGCGTTGGGGGGGGAAGAGAGACCCAGTACTTC	CSVGGGRETQYF
TRBV5-1	TRBJ2-3	.	.	TGCGCCAGCAGCTTGCTGGGACTCCCAGAGGCGCAGTATTTT	CASSLLGLPEAQYF
TRBV2	TRBJ2-7	TRBD1	.	TGTGCCAGCAGTGGAAGCACAGGGGGCTCGTACGAGCAGTACTTC	CASSGSTGGSYEQYF
TRBV11-2	TRBJ2-3	TRBD2	once	TGTGCCAGCAGCACCCCGGGGGGGCTCGCAGATACGCAGTATTTT	CASSTPGGLADTQYF
TRBV9	TRBJ1-5	TRBD1	.	TGTGCCAGCAGCGCCACCGGGACAGATAATCAGCCCCAGCATTTT	CASSATGTDNQPQHF
TRBV6-6	TRBJ2-5	.	.	TGTGCCAGCAGTTCCCCGGACGGGCAGGGGGAGACCCAGTACTTC	CASSSPDGQGETQYF
TRBV5-1	TRBJ2-7	TRBD1	.	TGCGCCAGCAGCTTAACAGGGGGCTCTAACTACGAGCAGTACTTC	CASSLTGGSNYEQYF
TRBV19	TRBJ1-2	TRBD1	.	TGTGCCAGTACATACAGGGGATCCGACTATGGCTACACCTTC	CASTYRGSDYGYTF
TRBV18	TRBJ1-5	.	.	TGTGCCAGCTCAGGGGAGTTTCGTCAGCCCCAGCATTTT	CASSGEFRQPQHF
TRBV7-8	TRBJ1-2	TRBD1	.	TGTGCCAGCAGCGTGCGACAGGGATCAAACTATGGCTACACCTTC	CASSVRQGSNYGYTF
TRBV6-5	TRBJ1-2	.	.	TGTGCCAGCAGTTACGGACTTAGCTATGGCTACACCTTC	CASSYGLSYGYTF
TRBV11-3	TRBJ2-7	.	.	TGTGCCAGCAGCTTCCCCGGGGAGGACGAGCAGTACTTC	CASSFPGEDEQYF
TRBV5-1	TRBJ1-2	.	.	TGCGCCAGCAGCTTGGGACAGGTCTATGGCTACACCTTC	CASSLGQVYGYTF
TRBV11-3	TRBJ2-2	.	.	TGTGCCAGCAGCTTAGGAGGGTTCGCCGGGGAGCTGTTTTTT	CASSLGGFAGELFF
TRBV7-9	TRBJ2-5	TRBD1	.	TGTGCCAGCAGCCCCTGGGACAGGGGTCAGGAGACCCAGTACTTC	CASSPWDRGQETQYF
TRBV7-9	TRBJ1-1	TRBD1	.	TGTGCCAGCAGCCTCCGACAGGGAGCGGAAAACACTGAAGCTTTCTTT	CASSLRQGAENTEAFF
TRBV7-3	TRBJ2-3	TRBD2	.	TGTGCCAGCAGTCTAGCGGGGAACCCTCCAGATACGCAGTATTTT	CASSLAGNPPDTQYF
TRBV19	TRBJ1-6	TRBD1	.	TGTGCCAGTAGTACCGGACAGGGACCTAATTCACCCCTCCACTTT	CASSTGQGPNSPLHF
TRBV5-5	TRBJ2-1	TRBD2	.	TGTGCCAGCAGGTCGGGACTAGGCCCGGATGAGCAGTTCTTC	CASRSGLGPDEQFF
TRBV5-4	TRBJ2-7	TRBD1	.	TGTGCCAGCAGCCCCTCTCAAAGGGGGCTGGACGAGCAGTACTTC	CASSPSQRGLDEQYF
TRBV24-1	TRBJ2-2	TRBD1	.	TGTGCCACCTGGACAGGTCCTCTCGGCGAGCTGTTTTTT	CATWTGPLGELFF
TRBV27	TRBJ2-1	.	few	TGTGCCAGCTGCCGGGACTCCGTTTACAATGAGCAGTTCTTC	CASCRDSVYNEQFF
TRBV7-9	TRBJ2-3	.	.	TGTGCCAGCAGTTTACGGGGGGCGGGGGAGACAGATACGCAGTATTTT	CASSLRGAGETDTQYF
TRBV30	TRBJ1-1	.	.	TGTGCCTGGAGTGAAGCCGTCACTGAAGCTTTCTTT	CAWSEAVTEAFF
TRBV7-8	TRBJ1-3	.	.	TGTGCCAGCAGCTTCCAGGTACCGAGCTCTGGAAACACCATATATTTT	CASSFQVPSSGNTIYF
TRBV11-2	TRBJ2-7	.	.	TGTGCCAGCAGCTTTGCCTCGTCCCCCGGCGAGCAGTACTTC	CASSFASSPGEQYF
TRBV24-1	TRBJ2-2	TRBD2	.	TGTGCCACCAGTGATTTGCTAGCGGGCTACGCGAACACCGGGGAGCTGTTTTTT	CATSDLLAGYANTGELFF
TRBV7-9	TRBJ1-4	.	.	TGTGCCAGCAGCTTCGGACTTACAACTAATGAAAAACTGTTTTTT	CASSFGLTTNEKLFF
TRBV6-6	TRBJ2-2	.	.	TGTGCCAGCAGTTACCGAGTCGAGACCGGGGAGCTGTTTTTT	CASSYRVETGELFF
TRBV27	TRBJ1-5	TRBD1	.	TGTGCCAGCAGCCCACACCGTCGGACAGGGGGCTCATTCCTCAATCAGCCCCAGCATTTT	CASSPHRRTGGSFLNQPQHF
TRBV10-1	TRBJ1-2	TRBD1	.	TGCGCCAGCAGTGATGCGCTACGGACAGGGGACTACTATGGCTACACCTTC	CASSDALRTGDYYGYTF
TRBV6-5	TRBJ2-7	.	.	TGTGCCAGCACCGGAAAAGGGGGTTCCTACGAGCAGTACTTC	CASTGKGGSYEQYF
TRBV6-5	TRBJ1-5	.	once	TGTGCCAGCCGTTTCGGGGTGAAGCCCCAGCATTTT	CASRFGVKPQHF
TRBV12-3/TRBV12-4	TRBJ1-2	.	.	TGTGCCAGCAGGAAGGGCGGGGGAGGTGGCTACACCTTC	CASRKGGGGGYTF
TRBV14	TRBJ1-1	.	.	TGTGCCAGCAGCCAAGTTCAGGGTCAGTCTGAAGCTTTCTTT	CASSQVQGQSEAFF
TRBV6-2/TRBV6-3	TRBJ1-2	.	.	TGTGCCAGCAGTTACCACTCGACACCCAACTATGGCTACACCTTC	CASSYHSTPNYGYTF
TRBV19	TRBJ1-2	.	.	TGTGCCAGTAATCAGGACAACAACTATGGCTACACCTTC	CASNQDNNYGYTF
TRBV28	TRBJ2-7	.	.	TGTGCCAGCAGGACCGGGACAAGCTCGGTCGAGCAGTACTTC	CASRTGTSSVEQYF
TRBV10-3	TRBJ2-7	TRBD1	.	TGTGCCATTTCGGGACAGGGGGCAAATGAGCAGTACTTC	CAISGQGANEQYF